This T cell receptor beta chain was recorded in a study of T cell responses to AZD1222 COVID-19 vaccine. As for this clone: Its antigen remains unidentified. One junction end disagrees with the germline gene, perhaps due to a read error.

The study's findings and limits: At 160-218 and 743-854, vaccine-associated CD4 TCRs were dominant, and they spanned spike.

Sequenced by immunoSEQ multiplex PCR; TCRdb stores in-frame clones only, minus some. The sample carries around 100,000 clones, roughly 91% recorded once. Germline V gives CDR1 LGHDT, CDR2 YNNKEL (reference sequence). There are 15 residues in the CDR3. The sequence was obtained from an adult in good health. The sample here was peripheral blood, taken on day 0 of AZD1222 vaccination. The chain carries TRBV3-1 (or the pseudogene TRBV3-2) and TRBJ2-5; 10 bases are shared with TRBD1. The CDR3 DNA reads TGTGCCAGCAGCTACCGCGGACAGGGGGTCGCTTTGTTGCACTTC. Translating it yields CASSYRGQGVALLHF.